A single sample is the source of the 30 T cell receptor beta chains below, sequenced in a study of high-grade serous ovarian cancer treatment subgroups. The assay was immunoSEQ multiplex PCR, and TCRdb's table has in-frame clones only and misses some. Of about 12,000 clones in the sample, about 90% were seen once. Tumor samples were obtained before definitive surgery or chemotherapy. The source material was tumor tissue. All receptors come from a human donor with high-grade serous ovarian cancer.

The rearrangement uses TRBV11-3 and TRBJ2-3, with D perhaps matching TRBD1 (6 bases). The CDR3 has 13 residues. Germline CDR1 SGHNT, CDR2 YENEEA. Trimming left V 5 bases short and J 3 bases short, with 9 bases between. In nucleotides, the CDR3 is TGTGCCAGCAGCGGTACAGGGACAGATACGCAGTATTTT. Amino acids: CASSGTGTDTQYF.

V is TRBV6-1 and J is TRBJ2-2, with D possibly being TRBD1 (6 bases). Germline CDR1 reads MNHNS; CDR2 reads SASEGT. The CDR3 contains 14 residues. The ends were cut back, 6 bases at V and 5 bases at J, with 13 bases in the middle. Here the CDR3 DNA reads TGTGCCAGCAGCGTACAGGGACGAACCGGGGAGCTGTTTTTT. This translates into CASSVQGRTGELFF.

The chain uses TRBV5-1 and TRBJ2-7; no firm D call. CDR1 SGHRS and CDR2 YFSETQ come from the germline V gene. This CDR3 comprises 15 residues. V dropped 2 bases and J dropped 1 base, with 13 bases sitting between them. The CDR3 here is CASSFAESLSYEQYV. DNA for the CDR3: TGCGCCAGCAGCTTTGCGGAATCCCTATCCTACGAGCAGTACGTC.

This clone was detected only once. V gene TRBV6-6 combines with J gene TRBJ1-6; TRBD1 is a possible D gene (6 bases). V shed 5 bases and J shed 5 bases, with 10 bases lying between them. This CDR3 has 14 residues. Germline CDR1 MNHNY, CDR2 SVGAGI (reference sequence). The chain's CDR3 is CASSKQGNNSPLHF. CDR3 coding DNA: TGTGCCAGCAGTAAACAGGGAAATAATTCACCCCTCCACTTT.

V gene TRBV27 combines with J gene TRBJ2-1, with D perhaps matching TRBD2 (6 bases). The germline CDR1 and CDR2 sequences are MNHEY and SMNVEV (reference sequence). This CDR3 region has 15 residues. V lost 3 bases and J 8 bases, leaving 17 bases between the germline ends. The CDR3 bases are TGTGCCAGCAGTTTGGGCGGGACCCCCGGGGATGAGCAGTTCTTC. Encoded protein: CASSLGGTPGDEQFF.

This chain's CDR3 is CASSYWGEGQPQHF. CDR3 sequence (DNA): TGTGCCAGCAGTTACTGGGGGGAGGGTCAGCCCCAGCATTTT. The chain links TRBV6-5 to TRBJ1-5; D perhaps matches TRBD1 (5 bases). The CDR3 consists of 14 residues. V was clipped by 1 base and J by 6 bases, with 10 bases between them. The germline gives CDR1 MNHEY, CDR2 SVGAGI.

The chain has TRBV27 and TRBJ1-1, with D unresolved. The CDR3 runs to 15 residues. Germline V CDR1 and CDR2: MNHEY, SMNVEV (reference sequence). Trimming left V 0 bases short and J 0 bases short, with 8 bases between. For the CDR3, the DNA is TGTGCCAGCAGTTTATCGCAGACTATGAACACTGAAGCTTTCTTT. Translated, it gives CASSLSQTMNTEAFF.

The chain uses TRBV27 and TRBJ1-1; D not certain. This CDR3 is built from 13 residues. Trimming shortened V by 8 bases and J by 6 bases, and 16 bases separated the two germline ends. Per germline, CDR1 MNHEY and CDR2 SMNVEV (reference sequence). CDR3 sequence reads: CASRPGGSPEAFF. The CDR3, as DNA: TGTGCCAGCCGCCCTGGAGGAAGCCCTGAAGCTTTCTTT.

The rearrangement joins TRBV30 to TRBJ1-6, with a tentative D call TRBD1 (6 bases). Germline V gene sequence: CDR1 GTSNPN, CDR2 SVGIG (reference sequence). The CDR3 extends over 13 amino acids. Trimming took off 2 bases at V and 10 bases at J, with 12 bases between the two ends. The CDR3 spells CAWSSQGGSPLHF. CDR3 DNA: TGTGCCTGGAGTTCCCAAGGGGGATCACCCCTCCACTTT.

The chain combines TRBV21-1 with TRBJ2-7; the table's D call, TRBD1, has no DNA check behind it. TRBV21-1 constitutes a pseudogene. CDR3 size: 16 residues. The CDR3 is CASSKYPDRVLYEQYV. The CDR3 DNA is TGTGCCAGCAGCAAATACCCAGACAGGGTTCTGTACGAGCAGTACGTC.

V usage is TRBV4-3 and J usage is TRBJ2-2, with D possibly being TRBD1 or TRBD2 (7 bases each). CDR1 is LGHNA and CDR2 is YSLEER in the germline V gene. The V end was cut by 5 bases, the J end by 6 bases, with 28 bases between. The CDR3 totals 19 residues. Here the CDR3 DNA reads TGCGCCAGCAGCTCCCACCAGGGGGTAGGGGGGGCCCTTTCCGGGGAGCTGTTTTTT. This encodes CASSSHQGVGGALSGELFF.

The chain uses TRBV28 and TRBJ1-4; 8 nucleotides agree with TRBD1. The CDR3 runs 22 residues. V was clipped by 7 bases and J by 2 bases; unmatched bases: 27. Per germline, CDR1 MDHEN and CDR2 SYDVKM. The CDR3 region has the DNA TGTGCCAGCAACAGTTTAGACCCGAGTGGGCAGGGGGCCTTTACGACTAATGAAAAACTGTTTTTT. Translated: CASNSLDPSGQGAFTTNEKLFF.

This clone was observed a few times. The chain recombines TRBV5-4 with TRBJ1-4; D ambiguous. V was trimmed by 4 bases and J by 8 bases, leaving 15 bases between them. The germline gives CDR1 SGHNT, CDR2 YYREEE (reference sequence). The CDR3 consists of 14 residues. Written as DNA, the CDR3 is TGTGCCAGCAGCCAGGAGGGAGGACGAGAAAAACTGTTTTTT. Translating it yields CASSQEGGREKLFF.

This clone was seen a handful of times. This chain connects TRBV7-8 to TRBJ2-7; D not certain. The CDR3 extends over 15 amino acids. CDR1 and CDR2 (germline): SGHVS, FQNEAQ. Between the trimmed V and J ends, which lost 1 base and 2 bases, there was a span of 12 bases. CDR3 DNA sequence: TGTGCCAGCAGCTTAGTAGCCGGAACCACCTACGAGCAGTACTTC. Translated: CASSLVAGTTYEQYF.

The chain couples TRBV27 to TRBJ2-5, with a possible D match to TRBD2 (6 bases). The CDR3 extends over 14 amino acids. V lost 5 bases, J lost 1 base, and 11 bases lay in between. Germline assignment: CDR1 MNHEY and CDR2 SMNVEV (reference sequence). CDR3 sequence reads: CASSRRDGQETQYF. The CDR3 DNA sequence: TGTGCCAGCAGTCGGCGGGACGGCCAAGAGACCCAGTACTTC.

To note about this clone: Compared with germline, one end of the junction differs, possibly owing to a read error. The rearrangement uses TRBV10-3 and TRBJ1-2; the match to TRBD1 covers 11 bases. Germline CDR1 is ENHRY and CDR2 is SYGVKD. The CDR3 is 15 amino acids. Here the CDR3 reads CAISEWTGGPYGYTF. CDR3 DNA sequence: TGTGCCATCAGCGAGTGGACAGGGGGCCCCTATGGCTACACCTTC.

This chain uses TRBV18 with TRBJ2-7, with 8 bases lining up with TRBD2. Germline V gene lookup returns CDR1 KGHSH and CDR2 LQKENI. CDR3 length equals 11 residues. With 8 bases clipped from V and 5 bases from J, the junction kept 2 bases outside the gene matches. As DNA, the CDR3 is TGTGCCAGCACGGGGGGGCACGAGCAGTACTTC. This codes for CASTGGHEQYF.

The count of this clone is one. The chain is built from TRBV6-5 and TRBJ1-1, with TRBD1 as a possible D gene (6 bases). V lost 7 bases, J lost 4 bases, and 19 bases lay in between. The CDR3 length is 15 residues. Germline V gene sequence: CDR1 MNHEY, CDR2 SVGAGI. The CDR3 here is CASIELRGGPTEAFF. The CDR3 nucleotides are TGTGCCAGCATCGAACTCCGGGGGGGCCCCACTGAAGCTTTCTTT.

The CDR3 loop reads CASSQGQSYPYEQYV. The DNA for the CDR3 is TGCGCCAGCAGCCAAGGGCAAAGCTATCCCTACGAGCAGTACGTC. This chain links TRBV4-3 with TRBJ2-7; D unresolved. Trimming removed 1 base at V and 2 bases at J, with 12 bases between. The CDR3 sequence is 15 residues long. The germline V gene has CDR1 LGHNA and CDR2 YSLEER.

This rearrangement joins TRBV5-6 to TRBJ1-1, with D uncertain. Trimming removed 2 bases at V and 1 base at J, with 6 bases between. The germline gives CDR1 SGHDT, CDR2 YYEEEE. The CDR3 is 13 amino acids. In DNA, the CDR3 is TGTGCCAGCAGCTTTTATCAGAACACTGAAGCTTTCTTT. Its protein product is CASSFYQNTEAFF.

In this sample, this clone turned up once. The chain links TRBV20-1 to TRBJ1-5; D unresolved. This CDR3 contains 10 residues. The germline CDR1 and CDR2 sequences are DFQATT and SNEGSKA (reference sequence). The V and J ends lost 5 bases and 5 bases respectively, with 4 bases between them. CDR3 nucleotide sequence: TGCAGTGCTGGGGATCAGCCCCAGCATTTT. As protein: CSAGDQPQHF.

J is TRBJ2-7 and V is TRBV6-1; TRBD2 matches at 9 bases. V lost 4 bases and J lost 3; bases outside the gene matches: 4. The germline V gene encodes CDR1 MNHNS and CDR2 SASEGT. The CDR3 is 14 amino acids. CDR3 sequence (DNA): TGTGCCAGCAGTGCGGGACTAGCCGTCTACGAGCAGTACGTC. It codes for CASSAGLAVYEQYV.

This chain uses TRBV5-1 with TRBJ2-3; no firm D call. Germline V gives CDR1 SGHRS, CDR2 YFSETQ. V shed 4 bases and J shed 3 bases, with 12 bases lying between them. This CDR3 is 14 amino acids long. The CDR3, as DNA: TGCGCCAGCAGCGTCGCTATAGCTACAGATACGCAGTATTTT. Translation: CASSVAIATDTQYF. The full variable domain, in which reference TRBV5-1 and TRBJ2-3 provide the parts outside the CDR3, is KAGVTQTPRYLIKTRGQQVTLSCSPISGHRSVSWYQQTPGQGLQFLFEYFSETQRNKGNFPGRFSGRQFSNSRSEMNVSTLELGDSALYLCASSVAIATDTQYFGPGTRLTVL.

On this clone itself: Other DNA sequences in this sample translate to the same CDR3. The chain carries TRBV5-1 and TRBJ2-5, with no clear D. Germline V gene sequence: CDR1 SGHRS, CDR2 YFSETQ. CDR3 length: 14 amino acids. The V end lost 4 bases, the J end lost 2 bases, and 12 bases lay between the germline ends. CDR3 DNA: TGCGCCAGCAGCAAAGACACCTTGCAAGAGACCCAGTACTTC. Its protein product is CASSKDTLQETQYF.

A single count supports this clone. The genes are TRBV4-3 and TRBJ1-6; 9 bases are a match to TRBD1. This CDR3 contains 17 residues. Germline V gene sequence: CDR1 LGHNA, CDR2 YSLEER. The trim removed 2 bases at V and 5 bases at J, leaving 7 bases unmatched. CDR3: CASSQYGGQGNNSPLHF. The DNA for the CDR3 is TGCGCCAGCAGCCAATATGGGGGACAGGGTAATAATTCACCCCTCCACTTT.

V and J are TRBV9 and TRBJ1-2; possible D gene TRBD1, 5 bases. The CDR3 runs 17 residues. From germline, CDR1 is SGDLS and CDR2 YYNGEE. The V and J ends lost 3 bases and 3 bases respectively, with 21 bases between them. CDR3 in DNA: TGTGCCAGCAGCGAACCCCGGTTGGGGGAGAGTGACTATGGCTACACCTTC. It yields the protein CASSEPRLGESDYGYTF.

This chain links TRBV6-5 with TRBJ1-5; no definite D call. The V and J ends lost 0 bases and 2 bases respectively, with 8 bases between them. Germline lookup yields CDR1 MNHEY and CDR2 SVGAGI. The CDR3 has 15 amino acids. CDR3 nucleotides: TGTGCCAGCAGTTACTCGAGAGCAGGCAATCAGCCCCAGCATTTT. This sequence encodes CASSYSRAGNQPQHF.

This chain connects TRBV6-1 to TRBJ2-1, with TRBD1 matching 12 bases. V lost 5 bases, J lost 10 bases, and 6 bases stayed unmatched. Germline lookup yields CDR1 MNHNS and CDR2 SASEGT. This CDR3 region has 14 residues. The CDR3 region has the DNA TGTGCCAGCAGTTCCGGGACAGGGGGCGGAGAGCAGTTCTTC. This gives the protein CASSSGTGGGEQFF.

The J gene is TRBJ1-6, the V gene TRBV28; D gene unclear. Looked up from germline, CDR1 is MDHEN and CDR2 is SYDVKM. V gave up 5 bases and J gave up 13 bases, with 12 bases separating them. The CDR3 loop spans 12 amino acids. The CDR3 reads CASSPGPSPLHF. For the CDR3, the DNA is TGTGCCAGCAGTCCCGGTCCATCCCCCCTCCACTTT.

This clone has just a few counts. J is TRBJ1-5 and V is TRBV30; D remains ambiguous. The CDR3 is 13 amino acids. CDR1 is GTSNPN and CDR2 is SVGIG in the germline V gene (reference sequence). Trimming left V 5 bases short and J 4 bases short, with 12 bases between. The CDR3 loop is CAWAKIGNQPQHF. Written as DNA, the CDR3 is TGTGCCTGGGCCAAAATAGGGAATCAGCCCCAGCATTTT.